This T cell receptor beta chain was documented in a study of blood T cell repertoires in COVID-19. Study context: COVID-19 samples, acute and convalescent, were from the United States, Italy and Spain. T cells, B-cell-depleted T cells, or PBMCs provided the cDNA or gDNA that served as material.

CDR1 and CDR2 from the germline V gene are MNHNS and SASEGT. V dropped 1 base and J dropped 3 bases, with 13 bases sitting between them. The CDR3 consists of 15 residues. Ages ranged from roughly 18 to 100 years, with residence in some 25 US areas. Clones were sequenced by immunoSEQ multiplex PCR, and TCRdb holds only the in-frame ones, with some missing. The profile shows approximately 220,000 clones, about nine tenths of them singletons. The J gene is TRBJ2-7, the V gene TRBV6-1; tentatively, D is TRBD1 (5 bases). The clonotype comes from a man aged 30-40 years who had recovered from COVID-19. The material sequenced was PBMCs or T cells enriched from blood (not recorded which). CDR3 bases: TGTGCCAGCAGTGAAGGGTTCGGCAGGGACTACGAGCAGTACTTC. This sequence encodes CASSEGFGRDYEQYF.